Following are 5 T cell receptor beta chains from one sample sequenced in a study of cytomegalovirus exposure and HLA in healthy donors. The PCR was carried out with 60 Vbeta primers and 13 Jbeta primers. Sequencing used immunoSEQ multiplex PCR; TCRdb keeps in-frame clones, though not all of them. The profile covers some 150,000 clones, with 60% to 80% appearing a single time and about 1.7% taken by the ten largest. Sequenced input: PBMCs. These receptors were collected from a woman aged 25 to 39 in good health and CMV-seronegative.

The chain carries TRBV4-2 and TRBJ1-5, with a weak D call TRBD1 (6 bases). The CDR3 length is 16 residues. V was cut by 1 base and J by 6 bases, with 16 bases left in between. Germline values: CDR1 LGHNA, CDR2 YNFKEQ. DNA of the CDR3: TGTGCCAGCAGCCAAGGGCTGGGCGAAGGGGGTCAGCCCCAGCATTTT. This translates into CASSQGLGEGGQPQHF.

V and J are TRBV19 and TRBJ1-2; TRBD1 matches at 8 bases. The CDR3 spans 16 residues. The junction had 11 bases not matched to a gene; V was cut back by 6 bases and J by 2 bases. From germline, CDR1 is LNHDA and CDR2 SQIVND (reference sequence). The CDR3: CASRTPAGGPNYGYTF. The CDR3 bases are TGTGCCAGTAGGACTCCCGCAGGGGGCCCGAACTATGGCTACACCTTC.

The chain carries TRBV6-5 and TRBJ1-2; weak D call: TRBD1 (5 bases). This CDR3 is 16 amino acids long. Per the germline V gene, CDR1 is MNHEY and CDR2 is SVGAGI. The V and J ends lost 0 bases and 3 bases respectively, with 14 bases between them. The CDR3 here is CASSYSTAPDYYGYTF. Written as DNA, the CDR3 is TGTGCCAGCAGTTACTCGACAGCGCCAGACTACTATGGCTACACCTTC.

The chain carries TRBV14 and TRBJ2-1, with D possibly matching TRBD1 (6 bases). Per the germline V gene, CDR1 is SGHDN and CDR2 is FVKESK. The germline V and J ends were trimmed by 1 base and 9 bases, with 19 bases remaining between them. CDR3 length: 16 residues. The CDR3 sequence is CASSQAGTWGQSEQFF. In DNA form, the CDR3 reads TGTGCCAGCAGCCAAGCGGGCACGTGGGGGCAGAGTGAGCAGTTCTTC.

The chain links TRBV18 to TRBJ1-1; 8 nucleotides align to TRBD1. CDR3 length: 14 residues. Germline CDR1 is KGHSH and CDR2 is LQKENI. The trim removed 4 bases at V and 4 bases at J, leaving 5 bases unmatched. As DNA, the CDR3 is TGTGCCAGCTCACGCGACAGGGGTGGCACTGAAGCTTTCTTT. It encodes CASSRDRGGTEAFF. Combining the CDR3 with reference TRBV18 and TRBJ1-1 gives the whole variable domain NAGVMQNPRHLVRRRGQEARLRCSPMKGHSHVYWYRQLPEEGLKFMVYLQKENIIDESGMPKERFSAEFPKEGPSILRIQQVVRGDSAAYFCASSRDRGGTEAFFGQGTRLTVV.